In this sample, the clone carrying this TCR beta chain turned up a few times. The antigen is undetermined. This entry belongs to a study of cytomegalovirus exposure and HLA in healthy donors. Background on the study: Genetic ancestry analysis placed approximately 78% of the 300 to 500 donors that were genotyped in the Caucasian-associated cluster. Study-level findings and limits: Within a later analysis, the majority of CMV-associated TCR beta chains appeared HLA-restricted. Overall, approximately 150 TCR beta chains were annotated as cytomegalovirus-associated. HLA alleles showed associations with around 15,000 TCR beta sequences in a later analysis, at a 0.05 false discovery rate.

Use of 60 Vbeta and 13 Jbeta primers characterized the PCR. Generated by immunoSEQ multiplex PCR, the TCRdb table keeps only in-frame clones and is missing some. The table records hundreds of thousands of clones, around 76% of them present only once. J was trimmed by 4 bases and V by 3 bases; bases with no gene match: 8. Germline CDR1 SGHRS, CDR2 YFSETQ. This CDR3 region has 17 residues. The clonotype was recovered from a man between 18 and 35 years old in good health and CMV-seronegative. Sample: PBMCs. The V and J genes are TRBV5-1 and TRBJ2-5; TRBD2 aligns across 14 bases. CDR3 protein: CASSSGLAGVSGETQYF. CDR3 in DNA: TGCGCCAGCAGCTCGGGACTAGCGGGAGTATCAGGAGAGACCCAGTACTTC.